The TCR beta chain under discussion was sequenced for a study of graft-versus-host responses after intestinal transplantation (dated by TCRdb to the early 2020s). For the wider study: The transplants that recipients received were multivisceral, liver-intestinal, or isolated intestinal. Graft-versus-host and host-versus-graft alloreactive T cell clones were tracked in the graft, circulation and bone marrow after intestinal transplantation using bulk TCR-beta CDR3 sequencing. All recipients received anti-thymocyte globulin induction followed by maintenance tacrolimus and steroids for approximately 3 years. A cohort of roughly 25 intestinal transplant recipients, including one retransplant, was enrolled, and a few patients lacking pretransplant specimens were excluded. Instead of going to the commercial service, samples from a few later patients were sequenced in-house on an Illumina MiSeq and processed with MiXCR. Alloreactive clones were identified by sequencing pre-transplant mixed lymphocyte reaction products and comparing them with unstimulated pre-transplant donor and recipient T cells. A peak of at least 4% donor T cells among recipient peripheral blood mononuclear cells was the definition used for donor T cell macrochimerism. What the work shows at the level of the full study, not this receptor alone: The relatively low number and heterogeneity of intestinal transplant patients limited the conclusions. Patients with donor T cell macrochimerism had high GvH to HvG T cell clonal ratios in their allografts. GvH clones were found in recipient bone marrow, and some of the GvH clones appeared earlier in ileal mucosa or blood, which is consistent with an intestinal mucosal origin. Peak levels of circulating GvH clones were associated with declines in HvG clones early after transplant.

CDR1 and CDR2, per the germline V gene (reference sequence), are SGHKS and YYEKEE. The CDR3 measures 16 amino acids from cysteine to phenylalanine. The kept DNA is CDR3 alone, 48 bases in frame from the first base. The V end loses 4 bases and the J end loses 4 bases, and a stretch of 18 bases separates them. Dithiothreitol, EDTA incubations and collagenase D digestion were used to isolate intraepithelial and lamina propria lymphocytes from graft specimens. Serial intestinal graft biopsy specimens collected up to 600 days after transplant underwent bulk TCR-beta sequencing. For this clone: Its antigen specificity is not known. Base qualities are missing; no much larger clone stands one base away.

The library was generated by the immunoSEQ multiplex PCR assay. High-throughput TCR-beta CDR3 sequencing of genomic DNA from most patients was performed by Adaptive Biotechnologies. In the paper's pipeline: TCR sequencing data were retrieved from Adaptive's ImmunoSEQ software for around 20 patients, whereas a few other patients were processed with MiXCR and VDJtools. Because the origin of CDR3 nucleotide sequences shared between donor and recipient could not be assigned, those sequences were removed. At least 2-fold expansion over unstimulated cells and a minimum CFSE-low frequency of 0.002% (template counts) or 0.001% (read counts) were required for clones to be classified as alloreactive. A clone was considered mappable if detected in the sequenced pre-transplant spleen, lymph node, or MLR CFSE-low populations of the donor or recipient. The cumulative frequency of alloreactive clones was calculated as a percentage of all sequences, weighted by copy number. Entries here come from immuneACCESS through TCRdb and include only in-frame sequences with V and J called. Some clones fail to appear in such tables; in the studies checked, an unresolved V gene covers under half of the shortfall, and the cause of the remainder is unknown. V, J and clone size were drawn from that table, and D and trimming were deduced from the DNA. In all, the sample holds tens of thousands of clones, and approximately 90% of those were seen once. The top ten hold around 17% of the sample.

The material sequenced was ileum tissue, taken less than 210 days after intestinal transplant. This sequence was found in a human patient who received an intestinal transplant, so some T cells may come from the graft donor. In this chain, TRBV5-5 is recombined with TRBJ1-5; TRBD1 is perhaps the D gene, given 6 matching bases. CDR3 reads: CASSPSSGTLNQPQHF. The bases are TGTGCCAGCAGCCCTTCGTCCGGGACACTAAATCAGCCCCAGCATTTT.